Listed below are T cell receptor beta chains from one sample, sequenced in a study of regulatory T cells in long-lasting Graves disease. Using its own MiXCR run on the multiplex PCR reads, TCRdb lists one record per CDR3 protein. The sample records 450,000 or so distinct CDR3 sequences, 22% being singletons. This specimen was peripheral blood mononuclear cells (PBMCs), taken when the disease was refractory, from a patient treated with antithyroid drugs. These TCRs come from a female donor with Graves disease. Each CDR3 is given with its conserved first and last residue. The D gene is left open where the match is weak. Size is omitted from some rows. Given values are once, few, many or a class for expanded clones.

>.|TRBV20-1|TRBJ2-2|.
TGCAGTGCTCCACGTCTAGAAACCGGGGAGCTGTTTTTT
CSAPRLETGELFF
>TRBD1|TRBV12-3/TRBV12-4|TRBJ1-2|many
TGTGCCAGCAGTCCCTCCGACAGGGCTAGTGGCTACACCTTC
CASSPSDRASGYTF
>.|TRBV6-2/TRBV6-3|TRBJ1-5|.
TGTGCCAGCCGGGGTTTTACTAATAGCAATCAGCCCCAGCATTTT
CASRGFTNSNQPQHF
>.|TRBV7-9|TRBJ2-7|.
TGTGCCAGCACCACATCTAGCGTCGAGCAGTACTTC
CASTTSSVEQYF
>TRBD2|TRBV7-8|TRBJ2-7|few
TGTGCCAGCAGCCGGACTAGAACCGAGCAGTACTTC
CASSRTRTEQYF
>.|TRBV5-4|TRBJ2-2|.
TGTGCCAGCACCCCAGCGGATCCGAACACCGGGGAGCTGTTTTTT
CASTPADPNTGELFF
>.|TRBV20-1|TRBJ1-3|few
TGCAGTGCTGGCCGCAGTTGGGGCTCTGGAAACACCATATATTTT
CSAGRSWGSGNTIYF
>.|TRBV19|TRBJ1-5|.
TGTGCCAGTAGTATTAGAACAGGGTTTTTGAGCAATCAGCCCCAGCATTTT
CASSIRTGFLSNQPQHF
>.|TRBV6-1|TRBJ1-5|many
TGTGCCAGCAGTGAACCCCCCGGATATAGCAATCAGCCCCAGCATTTT
CASSEPPGYSNQPQHF
>.|TRBV7-2|TRBJ1-2|.
TGTGCCAGCAGCTTTTCTTTCGGTGGCTACACCTTC
CASSFSFGGYTF
>.|TRBV7-2|TRBJ2-7|few
TGTGCCAGCAGCTTAGATTCCGTGGAGCAGTACTTC
CASSLDSVEQYF
>TRBD2|TRBV28|TRBJ2-5|many
TGTGCCAGCAGTTCAATACTAGCGGGGGAAGAGACCCAGTACTTC
CASSSILAGEETQYF
>TRBD1|TRBV28|TRBJ1-5|many
TGTGCCAGCAGTTTAAGGGGGCGAATTTACCAGCCCCAGCATTTT
CASSLRGRIYQPQHF
>TRBD2|TRBV20-1|TRBJ2-5|.
TGCAGTGCTAGGGGGACTAGCGGGGGCATGGAGACCCAGTACTTC
CSARGTSGGMETQYF
>.|TRBV6-5|TRBJ2-5|many
TGTGCCAGCAGCTACCAAATGGGAGAGACCCAGTACTTC
CASSYQMGETQYF
>.|TRBV20-1|TRBJ1-1|many
TGCAGTGCTAGAGCAGGGACGGTCAACACTGAAGCTTTCTTT
CSARAGTVNTEAFF
>TRBD2|TRBV28|TRBJ2-2|many
TGTGCCAGCAGTTCCTCCGGGACTAGCGGGCTGTCCGGGGAGCTGTTTTTT
CASSSSGTSGLSGELFF
>.|TRBV14|TRBJ1-2|.
TGTGCCAGCAGCCCTCAGGCAGGGGTCGGCTACACCTTC
CASSPQAGVGYTF
>.|TRBV20-1|TRBJ2-7|.
TGCAGTGCTAGAATTCCGGGACTGCCCTACGAGCAGTACTTC
CSARIPGLPYEQYF
>TRBD1|TRBV5-6|TRBJ1-2|.
TGTGCCAGCAGCTTGGGTGACAGGGAGCGGAATGGCTACACCTTC
CASSLGDRERNGYTF
>TRBD2|TRBV2|TRBJ2-7|many
TGTGCCAGCAGGGCCCTAGCGGACTACGAGCAGTACTTC
CASRALADYEQYF
>.|TRBV7-3|TRBJ1-5|.
TGTGCCAGCAGCTTAAACGGCTATCAGCCCCAGCATTTT
CASSLNGYQPQHF
>.|TRBV12-5|TRBJ2-7|many
TGTGCTAGTGGTCCTCGGACGGGGAGGAACGAGCAGTACTTC
CASGPRTGRNEQYF
>TRBD1|TRBV6-5|TRBJ2-4|.
TGTGCCAGCAGTTACGGTGACAGGGGATTAGCCAAAAACATTCAGTACTTC
CASSYGDRGLAKNIQYF
>TRBD1|TRBV9|TRBJ2-5|many
TGTGCCAGCAGCGCCGGGACAGAAGAGACCCAGTACTTC
CASSAGTEETQYF
>TRBD1|TRBV6-1|TRBJ2-2|.
TGTGCCAGCAGGCGGACAGGGACCACCGGGGAGCTGTTTTTT
CASRRTGTTGELFF
>.|TRBV7-2|TRBJ2-7|.
TGTGCCAGCAGCTCTGGACAGCATGGCGAGCAGTACTTC
CASSSGQHGEQYF
>.|TRBV27|TRBJ1-5|.
TGTGCCAGCAGTCCTTCGGGAGGGCTTATCAATCAGCCCCAGCATTTT
CASSPSGGLINQPQHF
>TRBD1|TRBV11-2|TRBJ1-5|many
TGTGCCAGCAGCTTTGGAGGGGGCAGTCAGCCCCAGCATTTT
CASSFGGGSQPQHF
>TRBD1|TRBV3-1|TRBJ2-2|.
TGTGCCAGCAGCCTGGGACAGATAGGCGGGGAGCTGTTTTTT
CASSLGQIGGELFF
>TRBD1|TRBV28|TRBJ1-2|many
TGTGCCATCTCAGACAGGGTAAACTATGGCTACACCTTC
CAISDRVNYGYTF
>TRBD2|TRBV2|TRBJ2-2|.
TGTGCCAGCAGCAAGGGACTAGCCCTGGGTACCTGGGAGCTGTTTTTT
CASSKGLALGTWELFF
>.|TRBV28|TRBJ1-1|many
TGTGCCAGCAGTCCATCCACTGAAGCTTTCTTT
CASSPSTEAFF
>TRBD1|TRBV2|TRBJ2-6|once
TGTGCCAGCAGCGAACAGGGGATCGGGGCCAACGTCCTGACTTTC
CASSEQGIGANVLTF
>.|TRBV7-8|TRBJ2-7|many
TGTGCCAGCAGCTTAGAGTTCAACGAGCAGTACTTC
CASSLEFNEQYF
>TRBD1|TRBV7-9|TRBJ1-4|.
TGTGCCAGCAGCTGGACAGGGTCGACAGAATTGGAAAAACTGTTTTTT
CASSWTGSTELEKLFF
>.|TRBV12-3/TRBV12-4|TRBJ1-6|many
TGTGCCAGCAGCCGTGGAGCACCCCTCCACTTT
CASSRGAPLHF
>.|TRBV7-2|TRBJ2-5|.
TGTGCCAGCAGCTTTCTGGGTGTGGGGTGGACCCAGTACTTC
CASSFLGVGWTQYF
>.|TRBV3-1|TRBJ2-2|few
TGTGCCAGCAGCCAAGATGGGGATCCTTCGGGGGAGCTGTTTTTT
CASSQDGDPSGELFF
>.|TRBV6-1|TRBJ1-2|many
TGTGCCACCGAACGAATTAACTATGGCTACACCTTC
CATERINYGYTF
>.|TRBV29-1|TRBJ1-1|.
TGCAGCGTTGAATTCCCATCCGGCCGGACTGAAGCTTTCTTT
CSVEFPSGRTEAFF
>TRBD1|TRBV3-1|TRBJ2-5|.
TGTGCCAGCAGCCAAGGTCGCCAACAGGGGGCCCAAGAGACCCAGTACTTC
CASSQGRQQGAQETQYF
>.|TRBV30|TRBJ1-2|few
TGTGCCTGGAGTGTACGCCTATGGGACCGTGGTAACTATGGCTACACCTTC
CAWSVRLWDRGNYGYTF
>.|TRBV3-1|TRBJ2-5|.
TGTGCCAGCAGCCTTAGGACCATGAAAGAGACCCAGTACTTC
CASSLRTMKETQYF
>TRBD2|TRBV11-3|TRBJ2-5|.
TGTGCCAGCAGCTTAGGCGCGGGCAGCGGGGGGGCGAGGGAGACCCAGTACTTC
CASSLGAGSGGARETQYF
>TRBD2|TRBV6-2/TRBV6-3|TRBJ2-2|.
TGTGCCAGCAAAACTAGCGGAACGAACACCGGGGAGCTGTTTTTT
CASKTSGTNTGELFF
>.|TRBV2|TRBJ2-2|many
TGTGCCAGCAGTGAAACAACCGGGGAGCTGTTTTTT
CASSETTGELFF
>.|TRBV30|TRBJ1-3|.
TGTGCCTGGAGTATAGCTTTTTCCTCTGGAAACACCATATATTTT
CAWSIAFSSGNTIYF
>TRBD1|TRBV2|TRBJ2-7|many
TGTGCCAGCAGGGACAGGACCGCCCTAGGCGAGCAGTACTTC
CASRDRTALGEQYF
>.|TRBV28|TRBJ2-1|many
TGTGCCAGCAGTTTATCAGGAGGGGGCGACCTAGGCAATGAGCAGTTCTTC
CASSLSGGGDLGNEQFF
>TRBD1|TRBV7-2|TRBJ1-1|.
TGTGCCAGCAGCCAGGGGGATTGGGGGCCTGAAGCTTTCTTT
CASSQGDWGPEAFF
>TRBD2|TRBV4-1|TRBJ2-2|.
TGCGCCAGCAGACGGACGAGGGGGACTAGCGGGAGTGTGGACACCGGGGAGCTGTTTTTT
CASRRTRGTSGSVDTGELFF
>.|TRBV7-2|TRBJ1-1|few
TGTGCCAGCCTGGGGGCTGCAACTATGAACACTGAAGCTTTCTTT
CASLGAATMNTEAFF
>.|TRBV28|TRBJ2-1|.
TGTGCCAGCAGTTTACGGGGCTACAATGAGCAGTTCTTC
CASSLRGYNEQFF
>.|TRBV14|TRBJ1-2|few
TGTGCCAGCAGCCAAGTGAGAGACGGCGAGGGCTACACCTTC
CASSQVRDGEGYTF
>.|TRBV3-1|TRBJ1-4|.
TGTGCCAGCACCACCTCGGAACAATCTAATGAAAAACTGTTTTTT
CASTTSEQSNEKLFF
>TRBD2|TRBV4-3|TRBJ2-7|many
TGCGCCAGCAGCCCAGCTAGCGGAAGCTACGAGCAGTACTTC
CASSPASGSYEQYF
>TRBD1|TRBV5-1|TRBJ1-2|few
TGCGCCAGCAGCTGGAACAGGGACAGAGGAAGCTATGGCTACACCTTC
CASSWNRDRGSYGYTF
>TRBD2|TRBV7-2|TRBJ2-7|.
TGTGCCAGCAGCCGGGGGGGTGTTCAGATGCTTGCTTCCTACGAGCAGTACTTC
CASSRGGVQMLASYEQYF
>TRBD1|TRBV29-1|TRBJ1-2|many
TGCAGCGTTGAATACAGGGGGCGCCTGGATGGCTACACCTTC
CSVEYRGRLDGYTF